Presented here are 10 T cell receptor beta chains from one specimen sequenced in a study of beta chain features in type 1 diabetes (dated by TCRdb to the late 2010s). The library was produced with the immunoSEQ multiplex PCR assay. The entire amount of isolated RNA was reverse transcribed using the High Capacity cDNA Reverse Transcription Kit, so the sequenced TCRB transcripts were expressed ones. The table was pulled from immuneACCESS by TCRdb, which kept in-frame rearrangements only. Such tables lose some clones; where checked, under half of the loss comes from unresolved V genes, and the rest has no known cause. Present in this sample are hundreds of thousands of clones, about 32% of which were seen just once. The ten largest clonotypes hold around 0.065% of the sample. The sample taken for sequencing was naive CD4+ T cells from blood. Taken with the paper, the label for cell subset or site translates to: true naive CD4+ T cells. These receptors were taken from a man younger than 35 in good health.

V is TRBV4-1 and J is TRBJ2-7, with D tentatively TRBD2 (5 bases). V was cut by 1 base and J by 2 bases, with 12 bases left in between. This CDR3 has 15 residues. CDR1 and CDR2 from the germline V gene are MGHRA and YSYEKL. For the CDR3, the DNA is TGCGCCAGCAGCCAAGTGTCTAGCCTAGCCTACGAGCAGTACTTC. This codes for CASSQVSSLAYEQYF.

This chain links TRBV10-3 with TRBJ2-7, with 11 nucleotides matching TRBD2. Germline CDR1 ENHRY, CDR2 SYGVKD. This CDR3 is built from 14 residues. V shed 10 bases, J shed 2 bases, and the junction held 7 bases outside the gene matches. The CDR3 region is CATLGLAVPYEQYF. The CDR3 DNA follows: TGTGCCACGCTGGGACTAGCGGTCCCCTACGAGCAGTACTTC.

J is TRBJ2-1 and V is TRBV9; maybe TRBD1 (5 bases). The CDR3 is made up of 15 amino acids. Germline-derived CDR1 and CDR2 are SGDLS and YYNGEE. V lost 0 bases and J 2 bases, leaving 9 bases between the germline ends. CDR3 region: CASSVAQGTYNEQFF. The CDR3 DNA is TGTGCCAGCAGCGTAGCTCAGGGTACCTACAATGAGCAGTTCTTC.

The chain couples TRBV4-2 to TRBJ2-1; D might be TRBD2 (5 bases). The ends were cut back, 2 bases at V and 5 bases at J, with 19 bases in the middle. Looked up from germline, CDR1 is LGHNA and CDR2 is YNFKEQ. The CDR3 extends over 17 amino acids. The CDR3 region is CASSQITSGYSDNEQFF. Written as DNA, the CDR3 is TGTGCCAGCAGCCAAATCACCAGCGGATACTCTGACAATGAGCAGTTCTTC.

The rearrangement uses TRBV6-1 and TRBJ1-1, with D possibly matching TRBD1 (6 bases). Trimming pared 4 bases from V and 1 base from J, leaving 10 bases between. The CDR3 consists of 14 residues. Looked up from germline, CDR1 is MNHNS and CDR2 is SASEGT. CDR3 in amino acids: CASSANRANTEAFF. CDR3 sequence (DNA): TGTGCCAGCAGTGCAAACAGGGCGAACACTGAAGCTTTCTTT.

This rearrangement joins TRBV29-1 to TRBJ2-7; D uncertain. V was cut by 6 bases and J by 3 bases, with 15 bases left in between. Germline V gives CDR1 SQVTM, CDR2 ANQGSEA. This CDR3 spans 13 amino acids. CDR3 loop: CSVEPRPGYEQYF. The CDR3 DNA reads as TGCAGCGTCGAACCCCGACCTGGCTACGAGCAGTACTTC.

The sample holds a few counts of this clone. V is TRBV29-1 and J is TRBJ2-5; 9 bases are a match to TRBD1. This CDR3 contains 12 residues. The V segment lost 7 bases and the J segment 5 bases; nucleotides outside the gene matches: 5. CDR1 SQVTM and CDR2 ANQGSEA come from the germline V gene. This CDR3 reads CSALTGGETQYF. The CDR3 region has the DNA TGCAGCGCGTTGACAGGGGGGGAGACCCAGTACTTC.

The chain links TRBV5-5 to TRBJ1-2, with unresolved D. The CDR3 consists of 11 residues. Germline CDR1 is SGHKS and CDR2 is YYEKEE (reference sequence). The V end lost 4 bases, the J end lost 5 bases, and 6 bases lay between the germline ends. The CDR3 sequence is CASSEIYGYTF. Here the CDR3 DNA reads TGTGCCAGCAGCGAAATTTATGGCTACACCTTC.

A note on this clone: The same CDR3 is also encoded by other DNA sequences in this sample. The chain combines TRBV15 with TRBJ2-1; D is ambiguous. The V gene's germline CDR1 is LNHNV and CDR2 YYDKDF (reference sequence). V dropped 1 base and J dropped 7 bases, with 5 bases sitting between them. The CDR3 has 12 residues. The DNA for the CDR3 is TGTGCCACCAGCAGAGGGGGAAATGAGCAGTTCTTC. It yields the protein CATSRGGNEQFF.

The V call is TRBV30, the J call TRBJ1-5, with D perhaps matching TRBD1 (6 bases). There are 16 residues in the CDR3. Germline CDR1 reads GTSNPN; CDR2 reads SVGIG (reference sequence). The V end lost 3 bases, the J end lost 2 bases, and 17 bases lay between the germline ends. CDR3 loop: CAWRPYGGAGNQPQHF. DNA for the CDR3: TGTGCCTGGAGGCCCTACGGGGGCGCCGGCAATCAGCCCCAGCATTTT.